Each of the 27 T cell receptor beta chains below was sequenced from the same sample in a study of blood T cell repertoires in COVID-19. The data were produced by immunoSEQ multiplex PCR, yet TCRdb's version contains in-frame clones alone and is incomplete. The sample includes 200,000 to 250,000 clones, around 86% of them seen just once. Specimen: peripheral blood. These receptors were obtained from a woman aged 70-85 years with active or convalescent COVID-19.

In this sample, this clone turned up a few times. The chain is built from TRBV6-5 and TRBJ2-7; D uncertain. The CDR3 has 14 residues. Germline CDR1 and CDR2: MNHEY and SVGAGI. V lost 6 bases to trimming and J lost 5 bases, with 17 bases between them. The CDR3 region is CASSLDPAFNEQYF. CDR3 DNA: TGTGCCAGCAGCCTAGACCCCGCCTTCAACGAGCAGTACTTC.

The chain carries TRBV5-6 and TRBJ2-2; D is unclear. Trimming removed 0 bases from V and 4 bases from J, with 16 bases in between. CDR1 and CDR2 (germline): SGHDT, YYEEEE. CDR3 length: 17 amino acids. In DNA form, the CDR3 reads TGTGCCAGCAGCTTGGAAAAAGGCGTTGGGCTCACCGGGGAGCTGTTTTTT. This codes for CASSLEKGVGLTGELFF.

This sequence joins TRBV6-6 and TRBJ1-2, with 12 bases that match TRBD1. This CDR3 contains 17 residues. CDR1 is MNHNY and CDR2 is SVGAGI in the germline V gene (reference sequence). The ends lost 5 bases at V and 1 base at J; junction bases unmatched: 8. Written as DNA, the CDR3 is TGTGCCAGCAGTCACCGGGGACAGGGGGCGGGTAACTATGGCTACACCTTC. This sequence encodes CASSHRGQGAGNYGYTF.

This clone appeared once. The gene calls are TRBV2 and TRBJ2-7, with 8 bases fitting TRBD2. J lost 5 bases, V lost 3 bases, and 9 bases had no gene match. From germline, CDR1 is SNHLY and CDR2 FYNNEI. This CDR3 region has 15 residues. The CDR3 loop reads CASSDKRGGFDEQYF. CDR3 coding DNA: TGTGCCAGCAGTGATAAACGGGGGGGCTTTGACGAGCAGTACTTC.

This clone was recorded only once. V is TRBV19 and J is TRBJ2-7, with TRBD1 matching 10 bases. Germline assignment: CDR1 LNHDA and CDR2 SQIVND (reference sequence). Trimming took 5 bases from V and 2 from J; bases not matched to a gene: 12. This CDR3 is built from 17 residues. Here the CDR3 reads CASSGDTTGGRTYEQYF. The CDR3 nucleotides read TGTGCCAGTAGTGGGGACACGACAGGGGGCAGGACCTACGAGCAGTACTTC.

The chain is built from TRBV2 and TRBJ1-2, with D tentatively TRBD1 (5 bases). The V gene lost 4 bases and the J gene lost 4 bases, with 13 bases spanning the gap. CDR3 length equals 14 residues. Germline lookup yields CDR1 SNHLY and CDR2 FYNNEI. Here the CDR3 DNA reads TGTGCCAGCAGTGCCCACGGGACTGGCTATGGCTACACCTTC. Its translation: CASSAHGTGYGYTF. Drawing the rest from reference TRBV2 and TRBJ1-2, the complete variable domain is EPEVTQTPSHQVTQMGQEVILRCVPISNHLYFYWYRQILGQKVEFLVSFYNNEISEKSEIFDDQFSVERPDGSNFTLKIRSTKLEDSAMYFCASSAHGTGYGYTFGSGTRLTVV.

The sample holds one count of this clone. The gene calls are TRBV15 and TRBJ1-5; 10 bases are shared with TRBD1. CDR1 is LNHNV and CDR2 is YYDKDF in the germline V gene (reference sequence). The CDR3 has 14 amino acids. Trimming removed 7 bases from V and 4 bases from J; junction bases left unmatched: 4. The CDR3 DNA follows: TGTGCCACCACCCCGGGACAGGGGAATCAGCCCCAGCATTTT. Protein product: CATTPGQGNQPQHF.

The J gene is TRBJ1-5, the V gene TRBV6-2 or TRBV6-3; 8 bases fit TRBD1. The length of the CDR3 is 14 residues. Germline-derived CDR1 and CDR2 are MNHEY and SVGEGT. V lost 2 bases, J lost 4 bases, and 1 base stayed unmatched. The CDR3 here is CASSYRTGNQPQHF. CDR3 sequence (DNA): TGTGCCAGCAGTTACAGGACAGGGAATCAGCCCCAGCATTTT.

The chain has TRBV12-5 and TRBJ1-2, with D possibly being TRBD1 (5 bases). The CDR3 has 12 residues. V lost 6 bases and J 5 bases, leaving 10 bases between the germline ends. Germline V lookup: CDR1 LGHNT, CDR2 FRNRAP. The CDR3: CASGGGEYGYTF. CDR3 bases: TGTGCTAGTGGGGGAGGGGAATATGGCTACACCTTC.

This clone was seen just once. The rearrangement links TRBV11-2 to TRBJ2-7; TRBD1 might be the D (5 bases). Germline CDR1 and CDR2: SGHAT and FQNNGV. The V end was cut by 7 bases, the J end by 2 bases, with 15 bases between. The CDR3 is 14 amino acids. Here the CDR3 reads CASNKDSLTYEQYF. For the CDR3, the DNA is TGTGCCAGCAACAAAGACAGCCTTACCTACGAGCAGTACTTC. The variable domain in full, completed from reference TRBV11-2 and TRBJ2-7, reads EAGVAQSPRYKIIEKRQSVAFWCNPISGHATLYWYQQILGQGPKLLIQFQNNGVVDDSQLPKDRFSAERLKGVDSTLKIQPAKLEDSAVYLCASNKDSLTYEQYFGPGTRLTVT.

V gene TRBV9 combines with J gene TRBJ1-3, with D perhaps TRBD1 (6 bases). CDR1 is SGDLS, CDR2 YYNGEE, per germline. CDR3 size: 15 residues. The V and J ends lost 0 bases and 4 bases respectively, with 11 bases between them. DNA of the CDR3: TGTGCCAGCAGCGTAGCAGCGGGGGCGGGAAACACCATATATTTT. Translating gives CASSVAAGAGNTIYF.

The chain carries TRBV5-1 and TRBJ2-1; TRBD2 matches at 11 bases. From germline, CDR1 is SGHRS and CDR2 YFSETQ. CDR3 length: 15 residues. V dropped 4 bases and J dropped 5; count of bases not matched to a gene: 5. The CDR3 DNA reads as TGCGCCAGCAGCCCCCTGACTAGCGGGGACAATGAGCAGTTCTTC. It yields the protein CASSPLTSGDNEQFF.

The rearrangement links TRBV12-3 or TRBV12-4 to TRBJ1-4; D perhaps matches TRBD1 (5 bases). The germline V and J ends were trimmed by 0 bases and 7 bases, with 6 bases remaining between them. CDR3 length equals 13 residues. CDR3 in DNA: TGTGCCAGCAGTTTAGCGCAGGGTGAAAAACTGTTTTTT. This codes for CASSLAQGEKLFF.

This chain connects TRBV19 to TRBJ2-1, with 7 positions matching TRBD2. The CDR3 is 16 amino acids. Germline V lookup: CDR1 LNHDA, CDR2 SQIVND (reference sequence). Trimming cost V 10 bases and J 6 bases; bases outside gene matches: 18. CDR3 in DNA: TGTGCCACTACCCCTTTCACGGGGGGTCGTACCAATGAGCAGTTCTTC. This translates into CATTPFTGGRTNEQFF. The whole variable domain, filled in from reference TRBV19 and TRBJ2-1, reads DGGITQSPKYLFRKEGQNVTLSCEQNLNHDAMYWYRQDPGQGLRLIYYSQIVNDFQKGDIAEGYSVSREKKESFPLTVTSAQKNPTAFYLCATTPFTGGRTNEQFFGPGTRLTVL.

This chain joins TRBV5-1 and TRBJ1-3, with D tentatively TRBD1 (5 bases). V was cut by 4 bases and J by 3 bases, with 14 bases left in between. The CDR3 extends over 15 amino acids. Germline-derived CDR1 and CDR2 are SGHRS and YFSETQ. The CDR3 bases are TGCGCCAGCAGCCTAACCGGGACTGATGGAAACACCATATATTTT. It is translated as CASSLTGTDGNTIYF.

This clone occurred many times. The CDR3 sequence is CASSYKQGGSGAFF. In DNA form, the CDR3 reads TGTGCCAGCAGTTATAAACAGGGGGGTTCTGGAGCTTTCTTT. This chain uses TRBV6-5 with TRBJ1-1; 8 nucleotides agree with TRBD1. The CDR3 has 14 amino acids. CDR1 and CDR2 (germline): MNHEY, SVGAGI. V lost 3 bases to trimming and J lost 10 bases; unmatched junction nucleotides: 10.

This clone was seen once. This chain joins TRBV6-6 and TRBJ2-1, with 12 bases that match TRBD2. The length of the CDR3 is 20 residues. V dropped 5 bases and J dropped 1; count of bases not matched to a gene: 15. Germline lookup yields CDR1 MNHNY and CDR2 SVGAGI (reference sequence). The CDR3 reads CASSPRLAGVGSKSYNEQFF. The CDR3 coding sequence is TGTGCCAGCAGTCCCCGACTAGCGGGGGTTGGATCTAAATCCTACAATGAGCAGTTCTTC.

This clone was detected once. The V call is TRBV5-1, the J call TRBJ1-4; TRBD1 is a possible D gene (5 bases). The CDR3 covers 16 residues. The V end was cut by 3 bases, the J end by 0 bases, with 12 bases between. CDR1 and CDR2 (germline): SGHRS, YFSETQ. This CDR3 is CASSWPGLPTNEKLFF. In nucleotides, the CDR3 is TGCGCCAGCAGCTGGCCGGGACTACCAACTAATGAAAAACTGTTTTTT.

The genes are TRBV3-1 (or the pseudogene TRBV3-2) and TRBJ1-4; TRBD1 matches 7 bases. The CDR3 spans 15 residues. With 3 bases clipped from V and 7 bases from J, the junction kept 8 bases outside the gene matches. Germline V gene data show CDR1 as LGHDT and CDR2 as YNNKEL (reference sequence). CDR3: CASSQAQGSGEKLFF. CDR3 in DNA: TGTGCCAGCAGCCAGGCACAGGGGAGTGGTGAAAAACTGTTTTTT.

The CDR3 region is CASSSLAATQETQYF. The CDR3 DNA reads as TGTGCCAGCAGCTCACTAGCGGCTACTCAAGAGACCCAGTACTTC. The chain combines TRBV7-2 with TRBJ2-5; 8 nucleotides line up with TRBD2. V dropped 4 bases and J dropped 2; count of bases not matched to a gene: 6. In germline, CDR1 is SGHTA, CDR2 FQGNSA. The CDR3 extends over 15 amino acids.

V usage is TRBV19 and J usage is TRBJ2-5; D unresolved. Deletions cut 3 bases from V and 2 bases from J, with 7 bases between. The length of the CDR3 is 13 residues. Germline loops: CDR1 LNHDA, CDR2 SQIVND (reference sequence). This CDR3 reads CASSIANQETQYF. CDR3 DNA sequence: TGTGCCAGTAGTATCGCGAATCAAGAGACCCAGTACTTC.

The rearrangement joins TRBV19 to TRBJ2-1; 14 bases match TRBD2. The ends lost 1 base at V and 8 bases at J; junction bases unmatched: 1. The germline CDR1 and CDR2 sequences are LNHDA and SQIVND (reference sequence). CDR3 length equals 15 residues. As DNA, the CDR3 is TGTGCCAGTAGTATAGGACTAGCGGGGGGGGATGAGCAGTTCTTC. Translated: CASSIGLAGGDEQFF.

The rearrangement uses TRBV7-8 and TRBJ1-1; 11 bases are shared with TRBD1. V shed 5 bases, J shed 1 base, and the junction held 6 bases outside the gene matches. The germline gives CDR1 SGHVS, CDR2 FQNEAQ. CDR3 length: 16 amino acids. The CDR3 is CASSIWTGGRNTEAFF. As DNA, the CDR3 is TGTGCCAGCAGCATTTGGACAGGGGGCAGGAACACTGAAGCTTTCTTT.

The chain uses TRBV14 and TRBJ1-3, with D possibly TRBD1 on 6 matching bases. Germline values: CDR1 SGHDN, CDR2 FVKESK. V lost 4 bases to trimming and J lost 7 bases, with 11 bases between them. The CDR3 totals 13 residues. The chain's CDR3 is CASSPGGRNTIYF. CDR3 in DNA: TGTGCCAGCAGCCCCGGGGGGCGCAACACCATATATTTT. The full variable domain, with the rest looked up from reference TRBV14 and TRBJ1-3, is EAGVTQFPSHSVIEKGQTVTLRCDPISGHDNLYWYRRVMGKEIKFLLHFVKESKQDESGMPNNRFLAERTGGTYSTLKVQPAELEDSGVYFCASSPGGRNTIYFGEGSWLTVV.

V usage is TRBV5-5 and J usage is TRBJ2-7; 10 bases agree with TRBD1. J gave up 2 bases and V 1 base, and 3 bases lay outside the gene matches. The CDR3 contains 15 residues. Germline CDR1 SGHKS, CDR2 YYEKEE (reference sequence). The DNA of the CDR3 is TGTGCCAGCAGCTTGTCGGACAGGGGGACCTACGAGCAGTACTTC. Residues: CASSLSDRGTYEQYF.

This clone appeared a single time. CDR3: CASSLETSGGFYNEQFF. DNA for the CDR3: TGCGCCAGCAGCTTGGAAACTAGCGGGGGGTTCTACAATGAGCAGTTCTTC. V is TRBV5-1 and J is TRBJ2-1, with 12 bases that match TRBD2. With V trimmed by 0 bases and J by 3 bases, 4 bases remained unmatched. The CDR3 covers 17 residues. CDR1 is SGHRS and CDR2 is YFSETQ in the germline V gene.

The chain joins TRBV14 to TRBJ1-2; 7 bases line up with TRBD1. The CDR3 is 14 amino acids. V trimming: 1 base; J trimming: 8 bases; junction bases outside the gene matches: 7. Germline-derived CDR1 and CDR2 are SGHDN and FVKESK. The DNA for the CDR3 is TGTGCCAGCAGCCAAGTTCGACAGGGCGGAGGCTACACCTTC. Protein product: CASSQVRQGGGYTF.